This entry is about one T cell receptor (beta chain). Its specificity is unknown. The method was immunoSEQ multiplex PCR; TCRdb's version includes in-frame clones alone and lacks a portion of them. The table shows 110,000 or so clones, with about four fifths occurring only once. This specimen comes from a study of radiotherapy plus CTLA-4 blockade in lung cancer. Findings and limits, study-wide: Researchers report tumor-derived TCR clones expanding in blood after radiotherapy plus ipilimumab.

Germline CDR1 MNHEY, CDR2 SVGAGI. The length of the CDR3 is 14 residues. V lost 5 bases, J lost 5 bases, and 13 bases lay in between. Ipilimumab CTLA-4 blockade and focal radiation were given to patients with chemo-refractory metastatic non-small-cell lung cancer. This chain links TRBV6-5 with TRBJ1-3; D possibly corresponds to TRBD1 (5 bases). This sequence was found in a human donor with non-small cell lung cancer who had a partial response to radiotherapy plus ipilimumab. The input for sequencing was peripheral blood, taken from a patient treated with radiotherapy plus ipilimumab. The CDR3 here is CASSPGDLRNTIYF. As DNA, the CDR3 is TGTGCCAGCAGTCCGGGGGATCTACGAAACACCATATATTTT.